This TCR beta chain was obtained from a study of blood T cell repertoires in COVID-19 (TCRdb year 2020). General notes on the study: Samples covering the acute and convalescent phases of COVID-19 were provided by collaborators in the United States, Italy and Spain. Samples were obtained from the ongoing ImmuneRACE study (first 160 participants) and from over 1,000 subjects provided by 6 global collaborators. The repertoires were released in a freely available public database meant as a resource for research on the immune response to SARS-CoV-2. Deeply sampled blood TCRbeta repertoires from subjects exposed to, actively infected with, or recovered from COVID-19 were included in the dataset. Nearly every sample came with metadata listing a de-identified subject ID, COVID-19 status, age in years and sex. The material from the prospective study consisted of cDNA or gDNA derived from T cells, B-cell-depleted T cells, or PBMCs. Where available, HLA class I and class II types were taken from metadata supplied by the sample provider and were not determined by assay-based typing.

Turning to this clone: Its cognate antigen has yet to be identified. No clone much larger than this one lies a single base away; base qualities are absent.

What the research found in general, with its limitations: The quantity of clinical and demographic metadata differed by source and by participant and was supplied without curation.

TCRbeta CDR3 regions were amplified from genomic DNA by means of the immunoSEQ Assay, a bias-controlled multiplex PCR. Per the original workflow: The number of nucleated cells in each sample was estimated from the amplification of reference gene primers within the assay. Sequence reads were collapsed and filtered to measure the absolute abundance of every unique TCRbeta CDR3 rearrangement. Productive Simpson clonality was computed per sample as the square root of Simpson's diversity index over productive rearrangements. TCRdb limited this immuneACCESS table to in-frame rearrangements with V and J called. A share of clones is missing; checked studies link under half to unresolved V genes, and the rest is unexplained. The V and J calls and clone size were taken over from that table, and D and trimming were inferred from the DNA. In this sample the table shows 190,000 or so clones, 90% of which occur a single time. 0.62% of the sample is in the top ten clones.

Collaborating institutions collected whole blood in K2EDTA tubes following their own protocols. For TCRbeta analysis, collaborator samples were shipped as frozen whole blood, as isolated PBMCs, or as DNA extracted from either sample type. What was sequenced was peripheral blood. This TCR derives from a man aged 50 to 59 with acute or convalescent COVID-19.

The CDR3 protein is CASSRLAGGQNTGELFF. The DNA is TGTGCCAGCAGCCGACTAGCGGGAGGCCAGAACACCGGGGAGCTGTTTTTT. Recombination joined TRBV7-8 with TRBJ2-2, with 13 bases in between that match TRBD2. CDR1 SGHVS and CDR2 FQNEAQ were looked up in the germline V gene. The CDR3 covers 17 residues, taking in both the cysteine and the phenylalanine. The entry retains the CDR3 DNA only, 51 bases that are in frame from base 1. From V the trimming removes 5 bases and from J it removes 1 base, while the gene matches leave 4 bases of the junction unaccounted for.